One and the same sample provided the 3 T cell receptor beta chains below, sequenced in a study of T cells after yellow fever vaccination. TCRdb passed the 5' RACE reads through MiXCR, listing each CDR3 protein once. The top ten clones hold roughly 13% of a sample with around 550,000 distinct CDR3 sequences, roughly 19% of them seen once. Sequences were derived from PBMCs, sampled 15 days after the yellow fever booster vaccination. Every receptor here comes from a man aged 25-40 years who received the YFV17D yellow fever vaccine.

This clonotype has just one count. The chain combines TRBV5-1 with TRBJ2-3; 10 bases fit TRBD2. Losses at the gene ends were 5 bases for V and 4 bases for J; bases not matched to a gene: 4. This CDR3 comprises 14 residues. Germline lookup yields CDR1 SGHRS and CDR2 YFSETQ. The CDR3 DNA is TGCGCCAGCAGGGGAGGACTAGCGGCAGATACGCAGTATTTT. It is translated as CASRGGLAADTQYF.

The chain recombines TRBV9 with TRBJ2-7, with 11 bases that match TRBD2. Trimming removed 0 bases from V and 5 bases from J; junction bases left unmatched: 4. In germline, CDR1 is SGDLS, CDR2 YYNGEE. This CDR3 is 15 amino acids long. CDR3 in DNA: TGTGCCAGCAGCGTAGAGGCTAGCGGGAGGAACGAGCAGTACTTC. It codes for CASSVEASGRNEQYF. The whole variable domain, remainder taken from reference TRBV9 and TRBJ2-7, is DSGVTQTPKHLITATGQRVTLRCSPRSGDLSVYWYQQSLDQGLQFLIQYYNGEERAKGNILERFSAQQFPDLHSELNLSSLELGDSALYFCASSVEASGRNEQYFGPGTRLTVT.

The rearrangement uses TRBV29-1 and TRBJ2-2; 8 nucleotides align to TRBD1. Germline V gives CDR1 SQVTM, CDR2 ANQGSEA. The CDR3 contains 14 residues. Germline trimming cut 3 bases from V and 4 bases from J; bases unmatched to any gene: 4. CDR3 sequence reads: CSVDETGVTGELFF. In DNA, the CDR3 is TGCAGCGTTGACGAGACAGGGGTCACCGGGGAGCTGTTTTTT.